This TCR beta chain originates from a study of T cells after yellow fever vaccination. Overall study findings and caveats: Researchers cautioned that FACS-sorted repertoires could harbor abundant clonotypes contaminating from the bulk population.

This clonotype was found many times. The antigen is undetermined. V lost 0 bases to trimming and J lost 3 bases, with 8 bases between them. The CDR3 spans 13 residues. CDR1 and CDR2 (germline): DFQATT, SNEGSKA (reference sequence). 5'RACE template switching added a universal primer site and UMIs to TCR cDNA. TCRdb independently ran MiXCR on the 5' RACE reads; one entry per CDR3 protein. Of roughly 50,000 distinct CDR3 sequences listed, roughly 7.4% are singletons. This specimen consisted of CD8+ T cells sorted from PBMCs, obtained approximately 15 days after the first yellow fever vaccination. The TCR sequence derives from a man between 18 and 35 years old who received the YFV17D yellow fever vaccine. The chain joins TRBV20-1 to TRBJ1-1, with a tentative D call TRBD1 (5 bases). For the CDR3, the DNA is TGCAGTGCTAGAGAGGGAGGGGACACTGAAGCTTTCTTT. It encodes CSAREGGDTEAFF.